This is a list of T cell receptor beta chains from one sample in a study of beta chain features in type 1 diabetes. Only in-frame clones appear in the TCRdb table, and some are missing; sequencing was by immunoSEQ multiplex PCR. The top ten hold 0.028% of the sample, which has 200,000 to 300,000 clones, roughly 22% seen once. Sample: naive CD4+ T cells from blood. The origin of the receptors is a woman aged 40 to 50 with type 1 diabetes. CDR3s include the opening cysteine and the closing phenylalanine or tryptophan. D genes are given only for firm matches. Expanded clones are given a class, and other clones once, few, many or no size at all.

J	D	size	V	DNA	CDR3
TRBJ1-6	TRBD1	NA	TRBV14	TGTGCCAGCAGCCCAAGGACAGGGGGTTCACCCCTCCACTTT	CASSPRTGGSPLHF
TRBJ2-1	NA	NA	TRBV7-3	TGTGCCAGCAGCTTACGCGGGGCTAGTACAGGCTCCTACAATGAGCAGTTCTTC	CASSLRGASTGSYNEQFF
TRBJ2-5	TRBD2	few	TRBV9	TGTGCCAGCAGCGTAGACGGGAGGACTCAAGAGACCCAGTACTTC	CASSVDGRTQETQYF
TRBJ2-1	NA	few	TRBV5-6	TGTGCCAGCAGCCCGTTAACCTTCAGGGTTAATGAGCAGTTCTTC	CASSPLTFRVNEQFF
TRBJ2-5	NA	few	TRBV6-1	TGTGCCACCCTCGGGTTAGAGACCCAGTACTTC	CATLGLETQYF
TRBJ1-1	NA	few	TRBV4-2	TGTGCCAGCAGCCCTCAGCGGGGCATGAACACTGAAGCTTTCTTT	CASSPQRGMNTEAFF
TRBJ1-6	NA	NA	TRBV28	TGTGCCAGCAGTACCAAGAGCTCCTATAATTCACCCCTCCACTTT	CASSTKSSYNSPLHF
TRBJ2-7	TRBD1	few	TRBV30	TGTGCCTGGAGCCCAGGGGGCTCCTACGAGCAGTACTTC	CAWSPGGSYEQYF
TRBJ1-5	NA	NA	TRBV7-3	TGTGCCAGCAGCCCCCGCACAGTCAGCAATCAGCCCCAGCATTTT	CASSPRTVSNQPQHF
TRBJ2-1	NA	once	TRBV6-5	TGTGCCAGCAGTTACTCGGGGTCGGCAGGGTTGAATGAGCAGTTCTTC	CASSYSGSAGLNEQFF
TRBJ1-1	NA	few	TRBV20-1	TGCAGTGCTTACAGCCAAGAAGCTTTCTTT	CSAYSQEAFF
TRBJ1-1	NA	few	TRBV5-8	TGTGCCAGCAGCTTGGAAACGGGATACACTGAAGCTTTCTTT	CASSLETGYTEAFF
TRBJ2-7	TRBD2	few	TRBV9	TGTGCCAGCAGCGCGGTGGGGGCTAGCGGGAGGAGTGAGCAGTACTTC	CASSAVGASGRSEQYF
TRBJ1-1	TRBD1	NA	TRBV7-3	TGTGCCAGCAGTACAGGGGGCATGAACACTGAAGCTTTCTTT	CASSTGGMNTEAFF
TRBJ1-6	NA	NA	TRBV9	TGTGCCAGCAGCGTTGGGGGGGGAACAGTTGATAATTCACCCCTCCACTTT	CASSVGGGTVDNSPLHF
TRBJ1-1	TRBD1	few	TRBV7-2	TGTGCCAGCAGCAGGGACAGGGGAACGAACACTGAAGCTTTCTTT	CASSRDRGTNTEAFF
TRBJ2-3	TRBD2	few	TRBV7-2	TGTGCCAGCAGCTTTGCCCCGGGACTAGCGGTGCAGACGCAGTATTTT	CASSFAPGLAVQTQYF
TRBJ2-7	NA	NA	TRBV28	TGTGCCAGTCGAGCCCAGGGATCCTCCTACGAGCAGTACTTC	CASRAQGSSYEQYF
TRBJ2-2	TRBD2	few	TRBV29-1	TGCAGCGCCCCGAAGCGGGAGAACACCGGGGAGCTGTTTTTT	CSAPKRENTGELFF
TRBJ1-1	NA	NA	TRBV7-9	TGTGCCAGCAGCTTAGACAGGGAAGCTTTCTTT	CASSLDREAFF
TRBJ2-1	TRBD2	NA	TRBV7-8	TGTGCCAGCAGCCTAGGACTAGCGGGACAGAATGAGCAGTTCTTC	CASSLGLAGQNEQFF
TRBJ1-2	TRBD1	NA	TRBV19	TGTGCCAGCTTGGGTCGGGACAGTAACTATGGCTACACCTTC	CASLGRDSNYGYTF
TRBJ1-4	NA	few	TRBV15	TGTGCCACCAGCACCCGGTGGGGGGATTTGCCTAATGAAAAACTGTTTTTT	CATSTRWGDLPNEKLFF
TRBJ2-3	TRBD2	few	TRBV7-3	TGTGCCAGCAGCGCCACCAAAGCGGGGGGCACAGATACGCAGTATTTT	CASSATKAGGTDTQYF
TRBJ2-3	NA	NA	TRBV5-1	TGCGCCAGCAGCTTGGAAGGGGTTGATACGCAGTATTTT	CASSLEGVDTQYF
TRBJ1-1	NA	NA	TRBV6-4	TGTGCCAGCAGTGCCAGGGTGAACACTGAAGCTTTCTTT	CASSARVNTEAFF
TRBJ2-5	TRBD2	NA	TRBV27	TGTGCCAGCAGTTCTAGCGGAGAGACCCAGTACTTC	CASSSSGETQYF
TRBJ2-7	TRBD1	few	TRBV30	TGTGCCTCGGGACAGGCTCCTACTGGGGAGCAGTACTTC	CASGQAPTGEQYF
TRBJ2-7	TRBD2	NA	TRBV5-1	TGCGCCAGCAGCGTCACCGGGACTAGCGGGAGGAGCTCCTACGAGCAGTACTTC	CASSVTGTSGRSSYEQYF
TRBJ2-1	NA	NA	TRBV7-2	TGTGCCAGCAGTTCTCAGGGGCTTGAGCAGTTCTTC	CASSSQGLEQFF
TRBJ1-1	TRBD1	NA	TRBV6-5	TGTGCCAGCATTACACCCGGGACAGAGAAAGCTTTCTTT	CASITPGTEKAFF
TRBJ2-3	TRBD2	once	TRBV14	TGTGCCAGCAGCCAAGTAGCGGGGGTGCAGGGAGATACGCAGTATTTT	CASSQVAGVQGDTQYF
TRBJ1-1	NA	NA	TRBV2	TGTGCCAGCAGTGAAGTGGGGAGGGACACTGAAGCTTTCTTT	CASSEVGRDTEAFF
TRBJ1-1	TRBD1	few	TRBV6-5	TGTGCCAGCAGCCTCGACAGGGCCGGCACTGAAGCTTTCTTT	CASSLDRAGTEAFF
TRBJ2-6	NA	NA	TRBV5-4	TGTGCCAGCAGCTTGTCACGGAGCTCTGGGGCCAACGTCCTGACTTTC	CASSLSRSSGANVLTF
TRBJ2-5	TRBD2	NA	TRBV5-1	TGCGCCAGCAGCCTTAGCGGGGCCGCTGGGGCGGAGACCCAGTACTTC	CASSLSGAAGAETQYF
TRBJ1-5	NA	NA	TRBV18	TGTGCCAGCTCATTAACAGGCTTTGGCAATCAGCCCCAGCATTTT	CASSLTGFGNQPQHF
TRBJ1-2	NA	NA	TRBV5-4	TGTGCCAGCAGCTTGGCCGGAGTAGACTATGGCTACACCTTC	CASSLAGVDYGYTF